These T cell receptor beta chains were read from a single sample in a study of T cell repertoires in cytomegalovirus infection. TCRdb fed the reads into MiXCR, producing one record per CDR3 protein. The profile shows about 310,000 distinct CDR3 sequences, approximately 25% of them singletons. For these receptors, no antigen is known. Source: cultured PBMCs, taken from culture after CMV antigen stimulation. Every receptor here comes from a human donor in good health (CMV status not recorded). Some clones in this sample may be carry-over from other donors' samples. Both conserved end residues are part of each CDR3. D genes are given only for firm matches. The size entry is marked missing in some rows and otherwise reads once, few, many or a size class.

size: few
D: TRBD2
V: TRBV6-2/TRBV6-3
J: TRBJ2-3
DNA: TGTGCCAGCCGTACTAGCGGGAGAGGAATAGATACGCAGTATTTT
CDR3: CASRTSGRGIDTQYF

size: -
D: TRBD1
V: TRBV7-2
J: TRBJ2-7
DNA: TGTGCCAGCAGCCATGGGACAGGCGACGAGCAGTACTTC
CDR3: CASSHGTGDEQYF

size: few
D: -
V: TRBV20-1
J: TRBJ1-3
DNA: TGCAGTGCTAGAGAGGGGGGGGACGGAAACACCATATATTTT
CDR3: CSAREGGDGNTIYF

size: many
D: TRBD1
V: TRBV10-3
J: TRBJ2-1
DNA: TGTGCCATCAGGACGACAGGGGACAATGAGCAGTTCTTC
CDR3: CAIRTTGDNEQFF

size: many
D: TRBD2
V: TRBV7-2
J: TRBJ2-3
DNA: TGTGCCAGCAGCCCCATGGTTGGTAGCGGGAACACAGATACGCAGTATTTT
CDR3: CASSPMVGSGNTDTQYF

size: -
D: -
V: TRBV6-2/TRBV6-3
J: TRBJ1-1
DNA: TGTGCCAGCAGACCACGCGGGGGCCTTGAAGCTTTCTTT
CDR3: CASRPRGGLEAFF

size: -
D: -
V: TRBV12-3/TRBV12-4
J: TRBJ1-3
DNA: TGTGCCAGCAGAATAAATGGGGGAACTGGAAACACCATATATTTT
CDR3: CASRINGGTGNTIYF

size: -
D: TRBD2
V: TRBV6-5
J: TRBJ2-7
DNA: TGTGCCAGCAGGCGAGGGACTAGCGGGAGTCTGCAGTACTTC
CDR3: CASRRGTSGSLQYF

size: -
D: -
V: TRBV12-3/TRBV12-4
J: TRBJ1-2
DNA: TGTGCCAGCACTGTGGGAGGCAGACTCCACGGATCCTATGGCTACACCTTC
CDR3: CASTVGGRLHGSYGYTF

size: once
D: -
V: TRBV18
J: TRBJ1-5
DNA: TGTGCCAGCTCACCCCCAGGGTCGGGCAATCAGCCCCAGCATTTT
CDR3: CASSPPGSGNQPQHF

size: many
D: TRBD1
V: TRBV28
J: TRBJ1-5
DNA: TGTGCCAGCAGCCCAGGGGGCAGGAGCAATCAGCCCCAGCATTTT
CDR3: CASSPGGRSNQPQHF

size: -
D: TRBD2
V: TRBV6-1
J: TRBJ2-3
DNA: TGTGCCAGCAGCGCAGGGACTAGCGGGAGGAGGGATACGCAGTATTTT
CDR3: CASSAGTSGRRDTQYF

size: few
D: -
V: TRBV11-2
J: TRBJ2-3
DNA: TGTGCCAGCAGCTTAGATGGCGGGACGGGCACAGATACGCAGTATTTT
CDR3: CASSLDGGTGTDTQYF

size: -
D: TRBD2
V: TRBV7-3
J: TRBJ2-3
DNA: TGTGCCAGCAGCTTATTGGGACTACACACAGATACGCAGTATTTT
CDR3: CASSLLGLHTDTQYF

size: -
D: TRBD2
V: TRBV28
J: TRBJ2-7
DNA: TGTGCCAGCAGGGAGAGCGGGACCGGTTACGAGCAGTACTTC
CDR3: CASRESGTGYEQYF

size: few
D: -
V: TRBV7-2
J: TRBJ2-3
DNA: TGTGCCATCAGCACAGAGACGGGCAACACAGATACGCAGTATTTT
CDR3: CAISTETGNTDTQYF

size: -
D: -
V: TRBV6-5
J: TRBJ1-2
DNA: TGTGCCAGCAGTTACGGTCGGCAGGGCTATGGCTACACCTTC
CDR3: CASSYGRQGYGYTF

size: many
D: -
V: TRBV7-8
J: TRBJ2-6
DNA: TGTGCCAGCAGCTTAGTCCCGGGACTGCGAAGCTCTGGGGCCAACGTCCTGACTTTC
CDR3: CASSLVPGLRSSGANVLTF

size: -
D: TRBD2
V: TRBV5-1
J: TRBJ2-7
DNA: TGCGCCAGCAGCGTACTAGCGGATGACTACGAGCAGTACTTC
CDR3: CASSVLADDYEQYF

size: many
D: -
V: TRBV6-5
J: TRBJ1-1
DNA: TGTGCCAGCAGTTACTCGCGGGGGTTGATGAACACTGAAGCTTTCTTT
CDR3: CASSYSRGLMNTEAFF

size: many
D: TRBD2
V: TRBV7-2
J: TRBJ2-1
DNA: TGTGCCAGCAGCCATAGCGGGCCCTCCTACAATGAGCAGTTCTTC
CDR3: CASSHSGPSYNEQFF

size: -
D: -
V: TRBV20-1
J: TRBJ1-1
DNA: TGCAGTGCTAGAGATGGGGGGGGGAACACTGAAGCTTTCTTT
CDR3: CSARDGGGNTEAFF

size: many
D: TRBD2
V: TRBV7-2
J: TRBJ2-1
DNA: TGTGCCAGCAGCCGGGATAGCGGGACTAGCGGCTACAGTGAGCAGTTCTTC
CDR3: CASSRDSGTSGYSEQFF

size: many
D: TRBD2
V: TRBV7-2
J: TRBJ2-5
DNA: TGTGCCAGCAGCTTACGGGCTAGCGGGAGGGGGGAGACCCAGTACTTC
CDR3: CASSLRASGRGETQYF

size: -
D: -
V: TRBV19
J: TRBJ2-7
DNA: TGTGCCAGTAGTACCCCGGGACCTTCCTACGAGCAGTACTTC
CDR3: CASSTPGPSYEQYF

size: many
D: TRBD1
V: TRBV19
J: TRBJ1-1
DNA: TGTGCCAGTAGTGCCCGAGGGGGCAGGGACACTGAAGCTTTCTTT
CDR3: CASSARGGRDTEAFF

size: few
D: TRBD1
V: TRBV25-1
J: TRBJ1-2
DNA: TGTGCCAGCAGTGGCGGGACAGGGTATGGCTACACCTTC
CDR3: CASSGGTGYGYTF

size: -
D: -
V: TRBV20-1
J: TRBJ1-2
DNA: TGCAGTGCTCGGACAACACTACCTACGTATGGCTACACCTTC
CDR3: CSARTTLPTYGYTF

size: -
D: -
V: TRBV7-6
J: TRBJ2-7
DNA: TGTGTCAGCATGGGTGCCTCCTACGAGCAGTACTTC
CDR3: CVSMGASYEQYF

size: many
D: TRBD1
V: TRBV7-2
J: TRBJ1-4
DNA: TGTGCCAGCAGCTTCCCATTACAGGGGGCTAATGAAAAACTGTTTTTT
CDR3: CASSFPLQGANEKLFF

size: -
D: -
V: TRBV12-3/TRBV12-4
J: TRBJ2-3
DNA: TGTGCCAGCACCAGGGCGTTTAGCACAGATACGCAGTATTTT
CDR3: CASTRAFSTDTQYF

size: many
D: TRBD1
V: TRBV7-2
J: TRBJ2-5
DNA: TGTGCCAGCAGCCCGGGACAGGGGCAAGAGACCCAGTACTTC
CDR3: CASSPGQGQETQYF

size: few
D: -
V: TRBV2
J: TRBJ2-1
DNA: TGTGCCAGCAAAGAGGGCTACCCTAATGAGCAGTTCTTC
CDR3: CASKEGYPNEQFF

size: -
D: TRBD2
V: TRBV28
J: TRBJ2-7
DNA: TGTGCCAGCATTCCGGGGGGGGCTAGCGGTTCCTACGAGCAGTACTTC
CDR3: CASIPGGASGSYEQYF

size: -
D: -
V: TRBV29-1
J: TRBJ2-2
DNA: TGCAGCGTCCCCTTCGTAGGGGGGGAGCTGTTTTTT
CDR3: CSVPFVGGELFF

size: -
D: -
V: TRBV5-5
J: TRBJ1-2
DNA: TGTGCCAGCAGCTTATATATATCCAACTATGGCTACACCTTC
CDR3: CASSLYISNYGYTF

size: -
D: TRBD1
V: TRBV7-2
J: TRBJ1-1
DNA: TGTGCCAGCAGCCCCTGGACAGGCAACAAAGTGGGAGCTTTCTTT
CDR3: CASSPWTGNKVGAFF

size: -
D: -
V: TRBV6-1
J: TRBJ1-5
DNA: TGTGCCAGCAGTGGCCTTTTCTTTAGCAATCAGCCCCAGCATTTT
CDR3: CASSGLFFSNQPQHF

size: -
D: TRBD2
V: TRBV7-9
J: TRBJ2-5
DNA: TGTGCCAGCAGCCAAAGCGGGAGTGTCCAAGAGACCCAGTACTTC
CDR3: CASSQSGSVQETQYF

size: -
D: TRBD1
V: TRBV7-2
J: TRBJ1-3
DNA: TGTGCCAGCAGCTCTAGACTTCAGGGGGCGCTCGGAAACACCATATATTTT
CDR3: CASSSRLQGALGNTIYF

size: few
D: TRBD2
V: TRBV7-8
J: TRBJ2-5
DNA: TGTGCCAGCAGCTTAGTACTAGCGGGAGCGTTGTACCAAGAGACCCAGTACTTC
CDR3: CASSLVLAGALYQETQYF

size: -
D: -
V: TRBV12-3/TRBV12-4
J: TRBJ2-2
DNA: TGTGCCAGCAAAGCTAGCGCAAAGGCCGGGGAGCTGTTTTTT
CDR3: CASKASAKAGELFF

size: -
D: TRBD2
V: TRBV4-1
J: TRBJ2-3
DNA: TGCGCCAGCAGCCAAGTTGGGGGAGGACTAGCAGATACGCAGTATTTT
CDR3: CASSQVGGGLADTQYF

size: -
D: TRBD2
V: TRBV5-1
J: TRBJ2-7
DNA: TGCGCCAGCAGCGGGGGTAGCGGGAGGCTTAACGAGCAGTACTTC
CDR3: CASSGGSGRLNEQYF

size: few
D: TRBD2
V: TRBV7-2
J: TRBJ2-3
DNA: TGTGCCAGCAGCTTAATTCTTGCGGGGGGAGGCACAGATACGCAGTATTTT
CDR3: CASSLILAGGGTDTQYF

size: -
D: TRBD1
V: TRBV7-7
J: TRBJ2-3
DNA: TGTGCTAGCCAGGGGGCTAGCACAGATACGCAGTATTTT
CDR3: CASQGASTDTQYF

size: -
D: -
V: TRBV20-1
J: TRBJ1-2
DNA: TGCAGTGCTAGAGATTACGGACACCTAAGGAGGTATGGCTACACCTTC
CDR3: CSARDYGHLRRYGYTF

size: many
D: -
V: TRBV11-3
J: TRBJ1-1
DNA: TGTGCCAGCAGCTTCTTCCTGAACACTGAAGCTTTCTTT
CDR3: CASSFFLNTEAFF

size: few
D: TRBD1
V: TRBV12-5
J: TRBJ1-2
DNA: TGTGCTAGTGGCGGACAGGCGGAGGGCTATGGCTACACCTTC
CDR3: CASGGQAEGYGYTF

size: -
D: -
V: TRBV29-1
J: TRBJ1-1
DNA: TGCAGCGTTAAGGATCGCTTCACTGAAGCTTTCTTT
CDR3: CSVKDRFTEAFF

size: -
D: -
V: TRBV19
J: TRBJ2-1
DNA: TGTGCCAGTAGTAAAGCACCGGGGAACTACAATGAGCAGTTCTTC
CDR3: CASSKAPGNYNEQFF

size: many
D: TRBD1
V: TRBV11-2
J: TRBJ1-4
DNA: TGTGCCAGCAGCTCCCGACGGGACAGGGGTGGGGAAAAACTGTTTTTT
CDR3: CASSSRRDRGGEKLFF

size: -
D: TRBD1
V: TRBV24-1
J: TRBJ2-1
DNA: TGTGCCACGGGACAGTACAATGAGCAGTTCTTC
CDR3: CATGQYNEQFF